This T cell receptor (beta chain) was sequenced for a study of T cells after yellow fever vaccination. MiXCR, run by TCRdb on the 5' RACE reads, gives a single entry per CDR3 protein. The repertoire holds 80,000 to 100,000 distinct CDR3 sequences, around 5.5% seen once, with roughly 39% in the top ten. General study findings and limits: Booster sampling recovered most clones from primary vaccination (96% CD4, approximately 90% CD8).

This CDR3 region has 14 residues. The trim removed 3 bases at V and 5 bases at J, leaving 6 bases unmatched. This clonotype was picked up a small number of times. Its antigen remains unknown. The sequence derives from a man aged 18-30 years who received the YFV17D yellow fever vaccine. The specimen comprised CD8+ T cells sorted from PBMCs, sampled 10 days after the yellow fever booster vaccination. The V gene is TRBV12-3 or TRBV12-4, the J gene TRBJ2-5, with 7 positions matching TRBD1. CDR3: CASSLRGTVETQYF. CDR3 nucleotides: TGTGCCAGCAGTTTGCGTGGGACAGTGGAGACCCAGTACTTC.